The clone carrying this TCR beta chain was found many times. Its target is not known. Regarding time point: newly diagnosed GD, antithyroid drugs for less than 3 months. The TCR library was made from RNA extracted from PBMCs. Arm-PCR of CDR3 regions and iRepertoire HTBI primers were used to build TCR beta libraries. TCRdb reanalysed the multiplex PCR reads using MiXCR and keeps one entry per CDR3 protein. The table has about 540,000 distinct CDR3 sequences, about 14% seen once. Looked up from germline, CDR1 is SQVTM and CDR2 is ANQGSEA. The length of the CDR3 is 14 residues. The V gene end was trimmed by 7 bases and the J gene end by 4 bases; junction bases not matched to a gene: 11. This sample is part of a study of regulatory T cells in long-lasting Graves disease. Study outcomes and limitations: Persistent cases of Graves' showed reduced TCR diversity relative to newly diagnosed patients. Sample size, which was small, may have reduced accuracy.

Another study also made use of these data, one on T cells in Graves' hyperthyroidism and ophthalmopathy.

This receptor was identified in a man aged 30-40 years with Graves disease. Specimen: peripheral blood mononuclear cells (PBMCs), collected at new diagnosis, from a patient treated with antithyroid drugs. The J gene is TRBJ2-7, the V gene TRBV29-1, with TRBD2 matching over 9 bases. CDR3 sequence reads: CSAQSGTSRYEQYF. In nucleotides, the CDR3 is TGCAGCGCCCAATCCGGGACTAGCAGGTACGAGCAGTACTTC.